This T cell receptor beta chain was found in a study of spatial heterogeneity in lung cancer. Study background: Mean representation of each unique TCR and UMI combination in the raw reads exceeded nine occurrences.

Study findings and constraints: Compared with follow-up, resection was when ubiquitous expanded tumor TCRs appeared in blood more.

This clonotype has a count of ten or more. Its antigen remains unknown. Germline V CDR1 and CDR2: DFQATT, SNEGSKA (reference sequence). The V end lost 0 bases, the J end lost 4 bases, and 13 bases lay between the germline ends. The CDR3 contains 16 residues. Time point defined: sample taken at primary tumor resection. Unsorted whole RNA samples from tumor, nontumor lung or frozen PBMC were sequenced. Donation came from 70 or so patients with untreated early-stage non-small cell lung cancer. Carried by each TCR cDNA molecule was a unique molecular identifier. TCRdb fed the 5' RACE reads into MiXCR, producing one record per CDR3 protein. The data show about 92,000 distinct CDR3 sequences, with about 12% seen just once and about two fifths held by the top ten.

The chain joins TRBV20-1 to TRBJ1-6; D unresolved. The sequence derives from a male donor with early-stage non-small cell lung cancer. The sample in question was PBMCs, obtained at surgery. The CDR3 DNA follows: TGCAGTGCTAGAGAGGGTCGGAAGCCGTATAATTCACCCCTCCACTTT. Its protein product is CSAREGRKPYNSPLHF.